The 15 T cell receptor beta chains listed next were all sequenced from one sample in a study of blood T cell repertoires in COVID-19. Profiled with immunoSEQ multiplex PCR; TCRdb holds only in-frame clones, not every one. The data show under 150,000 clones, with more than 75% seen just once and under 9.5% held by the top ten. Sequencing input: peripheral blood. These receptors came from a woman in her forties with acute or convalescent COVID-19.

The chain is built from TRBV3-1 (or the pseudogene TRBV3-2) and TRBJ2-2, with 11 bases matching TRBD1. Trimming took 1 base from V and 6 from J; bases not matched to a gene: 4. Germline loops: CDR1 LGHDT, CDR2 YNNKEL (reference sequence). The CDR3 loop spans 16 amino acids. In nucleotides, the CDR3 is TGTGCCAGCAGCCAAGGGACAGGGGGCTGGGCCGGGGAGCTGTTTTTT. Translated: CASSQGTGGWAGELFF.

The gene calls are TRBV5-5 and TRBJ2-7, with 7 nucleotides matching TRBD1. Germline V gene sequence: CDR1 SGHKS, CDR2 YYEKEE (reference sequence). V shed 0 bases and J 2 bases; nucleotides not matched to a gene: 11. The CDR3 loop spans 17 amino acids. CDR3 nucleotide sequence: TGTGCCAGCAGCTTGGGGCCTGGACAGGTAAATGCCTACGAGCAGTACTTC. Translating gives CASSLGPGQVNAYEQYF.

V is TRBV24-1 and J is TRBJ1-4; 11 positions match TRBD1. This CDR3 contains 16 residues. Germline CDR1 KGHDR, CDR2 SFDVKD. With 2 bases clipped from V and 7 bases from J, the junction kept 5 bases outside the gene matches. The CDR3: CATSDSGQGGGEKLFF. The CDR3 DNA sequence: TGTGCCACCAGTGATTCGGGACAGGGGGGAGGTGAAAAACTGTTTTTT.

The chain uses TRBV25-1 and TRBJ2-7; 9 bases map to TRBD1. Per germline, CDR1 MGHDK and CDR2 SYGVNS. This CDR3 has 18 amino acids. V trimming: 3 bases; J trimming: 2 bases; junction bases outside the gene matches: 14. The CDR3: CASSDNTGGAGSAYEQYF. The CDR3 nucleotides read TGTGCCAGCAGTGATAATACAGGGGGCGCAGGTAGCGCCTACGAGCAGTACTTC.

V and J are TRBV28 and TRBJ1-4, with 9 bases fitting TRBD1. Looked up from germline, CDR1 is MDHEN and CDR2 is SYDVKM. With 9 bases clipped from V and 8 bases from J, the junction kept 7 bases outside the gene matches. This CDR3 has 13 amino acids. The CDR3 is CASFGQGREKLFF. The CDR3 region has the DNA TGTGCCAGTTTCGGACAGGGGCGCGAAAAACTGTTTTTT.

The gene calls are TRBV30 and TRBJ1-2; unclear D gene. Looked up from germline, CDR1 is GTSNPN and CDR2 is SVGIG (reference sequence). V lost 4 bases and J lost 3, with 9 bases in between. The CDR3 contains 12 residues. In DNA form, the CDR3 reads TGTGCCTGGAATGGTGCGGACTATGGCTACACCTTC. This translates into CAWNGADYGYTF.

This chain uses TRBV5-4 with TRBJ2-7, with no clear D. There are 12 residues in the CDR3. CDR1 and CDR2 (germline): SGHNT, YYREEE (reference sequence). The V end lost 2 bases, the J end lost 6 bases, and 9 bases lay between the germline ends. The CDR3: CASSFNGLEQYF. DNA of the CDR3: TGTGCCAGCAGCTTCAATGGGCTCGAGCAGTACTTC.

The chain couples TRBV7-2 to TRBJ2-6; unclear D gene. This CDR3 region has 15 residues. From germline, CDR1 is SGHTA and CDR2 FQGNSA. V lost 6 bases to trimming and J lost 0 bases, with 9 bases between them. The DNA for the CDR3 is TGTGCCAGCAGACCTACGGGCTCTGGGGCCAACGTCCTGACTTTC. Translated, it gives CASRPTGSGANVLTF.

The chain recombines TRBV19 with TRBJ1-5; D gene ambiguous. The CDR3 has 15 residues. Trimming took 7 bases from V and 7 from J, leaving 20 bases between them. Germline V gene lookup returns CDR1 LNHDA and CDR2 SQIVND (reference sequence). CDR3 in amino acids: CASKEAEGSRQPQHF. The CDR3, as DNA: TGTGCCAGTAAGGAGGCCGAGGGAAGCCGGCAGCCCCAGCATTTT.

The chain uses TRBV6-5 and TRBJ1-5, with D maybe TRBD1 (5 bases). V dropped 2 bases and J dropped 2 bases, with 7 bases sitting between them. CDR3 length equals 14 residues. Germline values: CDR1 MNHEY, CDR2 SVGAGI. DNA for the CDR3: TGTGCCAGCAGTTACGGGGCAGGCAATCAGCCCCAGCATTTT. This translates into CASSYGAGNQPQHF.

The rearrangement uses TRBV7-2 and TRBJ1-4; no clear D gene. The CDR3 is 14 residues long. Looked up from germline, CDR1 is SGHTA and CDR2 is FQGNSA. V lost 5 bases and J 3 bases, leaving 10 bases between the germline ends. The CDR3 bases are TGTGCCAGCAGCGTTTCGAGGGCTAATGAAAAACTGTTTTTT. Its translation is CASSVSRANEKLFF. Combining the CDR3 with reference TRBV7-2 and TRBJ1-4 gives the whole variable domain GAGVSQSPSNKVTEKGKDVELRCDPISGHTALYWYRQSLGQGLEFLIYFQGNSAPDKSGLPSDRFSAERTGGSVSTLTIQRTQQEDSAVYLCASSVSRANEKLFFGSGTQLSVL.

This chain joins TRBV12-3 or TRBV12-4 and TRBJ2-1; D gene unclear. With 5 bases removed from V and 4 bases from J, the gap between germline ends came to 9 bases. The CDR3 has 13 amino acids. Here the CDR3 DNA reads TGTGCCAGCAGTCCGAACGGGTACAATGAGCAGTTCTTC. It encodes CASSPNGYNEQFF.

The chain has TRBV7-2 and TRBJ2-7; the match to TRBD1 covers 7 bases. This CDR3 has 16 amino acids. The V gene's germline CDR1 is SGHTA and CDR2 FQGNSA. Trimming at V came to 1 base and at J to 1 base, leaving 7 bases not matched to a gene. The CDR3 DNA reads TGTGCCAGCAGCTTAGGCCCTCCGGACAGGTCCTACGAGCAGTACTTC. Its translation: CASSLGPPDRSYEQYF.

The chain has TRBV19 and TRBJ1-3; 7 bases match TRBD1. Trimming took 3 bases from V and 3 from J; bases not matched to a gene: 8. This CDR3 spans 16 amino acids. Germline lookup yields CDR1 LNHDA and CDR2 SQIVND (reference sequence). The CDR3 DNA reads TGTGCCAGTAGTATTCGACAGGGACTCGTTGGAAACACCATATATTTT. Translation gives CASSIRQGLVGNTIYF.

The chain joins TRBV7-9 to TRBJ1-2, with 7 bases that match TRBD1. The germline V gene encodes CDR1 SEHNR and CDR2 FQNEAQ (reference sequence). The CDR3 contains 18 residues. V was clipped by 4 bases and J by 0 bases; unmatched bases: 14. The CDR3 loop is CASSSRAPQGPSNYGYTF. The CDR3 coding sequence is TGTGCCAGCAGCTCACGGGCCCCACAGGGGCCATCTAACTATGGCTACACCTTC.